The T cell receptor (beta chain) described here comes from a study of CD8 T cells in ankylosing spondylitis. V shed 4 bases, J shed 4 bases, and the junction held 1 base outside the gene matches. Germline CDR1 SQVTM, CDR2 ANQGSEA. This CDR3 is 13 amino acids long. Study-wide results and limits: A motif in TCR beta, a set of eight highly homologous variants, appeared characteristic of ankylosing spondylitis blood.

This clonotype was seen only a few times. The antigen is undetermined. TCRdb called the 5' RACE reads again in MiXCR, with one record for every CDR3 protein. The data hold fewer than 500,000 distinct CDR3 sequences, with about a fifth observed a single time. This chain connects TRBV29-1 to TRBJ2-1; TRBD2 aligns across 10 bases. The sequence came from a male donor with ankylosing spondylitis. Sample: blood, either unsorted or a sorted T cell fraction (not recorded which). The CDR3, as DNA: TGCAGCGTTGCACTAGCGGGATACAATGAGCAGTTCTTC. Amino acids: CSVALAGYNEQFF.